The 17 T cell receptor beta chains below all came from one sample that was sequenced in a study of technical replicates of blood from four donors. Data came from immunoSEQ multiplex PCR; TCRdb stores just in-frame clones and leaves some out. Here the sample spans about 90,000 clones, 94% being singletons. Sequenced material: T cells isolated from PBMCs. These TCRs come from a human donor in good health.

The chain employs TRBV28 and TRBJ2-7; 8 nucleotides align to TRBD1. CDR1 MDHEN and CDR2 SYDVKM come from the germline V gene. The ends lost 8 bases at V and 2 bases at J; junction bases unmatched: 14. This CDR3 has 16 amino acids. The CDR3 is CASAPGPGQEPYEQYF. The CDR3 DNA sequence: TGTGCCAGCGCCCCAGGCCCGGGACAGGAGCCCTACGAGCAGTACTTC.

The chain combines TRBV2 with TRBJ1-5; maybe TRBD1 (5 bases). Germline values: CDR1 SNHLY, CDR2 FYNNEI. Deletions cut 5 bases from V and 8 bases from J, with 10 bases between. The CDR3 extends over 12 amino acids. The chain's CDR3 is CASSSGLEPQHF. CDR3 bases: TGTGCCAGCAGTTCAGGGTTGGAGCCCCAGCATTTT.

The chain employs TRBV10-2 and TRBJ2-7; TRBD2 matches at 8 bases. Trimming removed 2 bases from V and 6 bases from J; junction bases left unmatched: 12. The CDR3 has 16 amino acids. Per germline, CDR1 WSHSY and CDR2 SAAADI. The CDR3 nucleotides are TGCGCCAGCAGTGAGGATGTGTGGCCCGGGACTAGCGAGCAGTACTTC. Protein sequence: CASSEDVWPGTSEQYF.

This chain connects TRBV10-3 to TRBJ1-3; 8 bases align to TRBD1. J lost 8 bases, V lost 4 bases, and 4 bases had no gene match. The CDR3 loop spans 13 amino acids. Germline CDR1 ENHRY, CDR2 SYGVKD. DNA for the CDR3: TGTGCCATCAGTGGACAGGGGAGGGACACCATATATTTT. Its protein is CAISGQGRDTIYF.

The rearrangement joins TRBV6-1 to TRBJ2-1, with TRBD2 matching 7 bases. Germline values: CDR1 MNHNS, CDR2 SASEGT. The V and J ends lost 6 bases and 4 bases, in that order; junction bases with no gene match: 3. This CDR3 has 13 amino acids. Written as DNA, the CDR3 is TGTGCCAGCAGCGGACTAGTTTACAATGAGCAGTTCTTC. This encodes CASSGLVYNEQFF.

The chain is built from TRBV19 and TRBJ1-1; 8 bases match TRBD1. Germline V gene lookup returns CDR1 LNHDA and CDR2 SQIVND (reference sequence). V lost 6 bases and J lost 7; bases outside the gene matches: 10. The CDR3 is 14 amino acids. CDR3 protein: CASSTPQGAVEAFF. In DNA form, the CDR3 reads TGTGCCAGTAGCACCCCGCAGGGGGCCGTTGAAGCTTTCTTT.

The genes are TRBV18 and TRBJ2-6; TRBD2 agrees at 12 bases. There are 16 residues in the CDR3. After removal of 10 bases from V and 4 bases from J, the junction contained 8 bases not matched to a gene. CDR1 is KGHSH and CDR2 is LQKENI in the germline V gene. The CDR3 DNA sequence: TGTGCCACCCGACTAGCGGGGGCTACGGGGGCCAACGTCCTGACTTTC. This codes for CATRLAGATGANVLTF. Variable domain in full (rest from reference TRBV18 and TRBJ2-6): NAGVMQNPRHLVRRRGQEARLRCSPMKGHSHVYWYRQLPEEGLKFMVYLQKENIIDESGMPKERFSAEFPKEGPSILRIQQVVRGDSAAYFCATRLAGATGANVLTFGAGSRLTVL.

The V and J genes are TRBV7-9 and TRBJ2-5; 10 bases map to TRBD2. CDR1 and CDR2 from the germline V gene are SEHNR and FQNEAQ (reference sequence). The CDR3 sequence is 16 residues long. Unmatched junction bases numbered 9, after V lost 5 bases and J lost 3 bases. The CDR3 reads CASSPVLLAGEETQYF. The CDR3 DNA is TGTGCCAGCAGCCCAGTTCTGCTAGCGGGAGAAGAGACCCAGTACTTC.

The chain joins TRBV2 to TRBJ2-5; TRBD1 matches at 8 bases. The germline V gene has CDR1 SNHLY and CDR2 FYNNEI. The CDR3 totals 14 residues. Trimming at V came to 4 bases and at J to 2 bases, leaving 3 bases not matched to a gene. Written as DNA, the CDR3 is TGTGCCAGCAGTGGAAACAGGGGGCAAGAGACCCAGTACTTC. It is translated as CASSGNRGQETQYF.

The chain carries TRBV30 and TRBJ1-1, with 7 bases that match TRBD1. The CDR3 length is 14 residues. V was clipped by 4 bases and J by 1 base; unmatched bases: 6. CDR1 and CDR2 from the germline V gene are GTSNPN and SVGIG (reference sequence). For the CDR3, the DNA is TGTGCCTGGACCCCGGACAGGAAGAACACTGAAGCTTTCTTT. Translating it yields CAWTPDRKNTEAFF.

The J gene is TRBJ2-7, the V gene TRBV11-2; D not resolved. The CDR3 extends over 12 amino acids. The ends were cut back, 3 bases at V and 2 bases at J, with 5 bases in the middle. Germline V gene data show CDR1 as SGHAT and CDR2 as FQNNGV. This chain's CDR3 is CASSFDTYEQYF. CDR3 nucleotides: TGTGCCAGCAGCTTTGACACCTACGAGCAGTACTTC.

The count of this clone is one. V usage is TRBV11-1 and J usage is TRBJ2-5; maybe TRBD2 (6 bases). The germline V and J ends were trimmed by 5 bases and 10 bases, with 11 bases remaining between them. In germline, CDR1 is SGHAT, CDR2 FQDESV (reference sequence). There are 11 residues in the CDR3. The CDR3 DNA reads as TGTGCCAGCAGCCCCGCGGGAATCCAGTACTTC. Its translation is CASSPAGIQYF. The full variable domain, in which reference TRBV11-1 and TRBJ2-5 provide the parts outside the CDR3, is EAEVAQSPRYKITEKSQAVAFWCDPISGHATLYWYRQILGQGPELLVQFQDESVVDDSQLPKDRFSAERLKGVDSTLKIQPAELGDSAMYLCASSPAGIQYFGPGTRLLVL.

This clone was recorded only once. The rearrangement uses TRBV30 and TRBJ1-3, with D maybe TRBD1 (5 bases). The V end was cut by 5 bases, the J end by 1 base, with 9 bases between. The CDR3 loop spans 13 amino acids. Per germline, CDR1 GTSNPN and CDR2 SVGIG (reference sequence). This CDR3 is CAWDRSSGNTIYF. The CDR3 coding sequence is TGTGCCTGGGACAGATCTTCTGGAAACACCATATATTTT.

CDR3: CASSSTSGTNTQYF. The CDR3 DNA follows: TGTGCCAGCAGTTCGACTAGCGGCACGAATACGCAGTATTTT. The V call is TRBV6-5, the J call TRBJ2-3; 9 nucleotides align to TRBD2. Germline CDR1 is MNHEY and CDR2 is SVGAGI. This CDR3 is 14 amino acids long. The V segment lost 4 bases and the J segment 7 bases; nucleotides outside the gene matches: 6.

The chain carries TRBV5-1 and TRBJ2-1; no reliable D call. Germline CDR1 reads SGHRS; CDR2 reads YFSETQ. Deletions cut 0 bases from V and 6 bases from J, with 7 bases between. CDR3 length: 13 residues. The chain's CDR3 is CASSLERGNEQFF. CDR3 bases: TGCGCCAGCAGCTTGGAAAGAGGCAATGAGCAGTTCTTC.

The CDR3 sequence is CASSHRDSQETQYF. The CDR3 DNA is TGTGCCAGCAGCCACAGGGACAGTCAAGAGACCCAGTACTTC. This chain joins TRBV5-4 and TRBJ2-5; the match to TRBD1 covers 7 bases. V shed 4 bases, J shed 2 bases, and the junction held 5 bases outside the gene matches. Germline V gives CDR1 SGHNT, CDR2 YYREEE (reference sequence). This CDR3 is built from 14 residues.

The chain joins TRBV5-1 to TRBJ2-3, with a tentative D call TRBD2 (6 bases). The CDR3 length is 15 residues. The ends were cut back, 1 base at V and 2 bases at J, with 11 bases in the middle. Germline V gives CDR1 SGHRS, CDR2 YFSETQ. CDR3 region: CASSLIPGDTDTQYF. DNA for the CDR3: TGCGCCAGCAGCTTGATTCCGGGGGACACAGATACGCAGTATTTT.